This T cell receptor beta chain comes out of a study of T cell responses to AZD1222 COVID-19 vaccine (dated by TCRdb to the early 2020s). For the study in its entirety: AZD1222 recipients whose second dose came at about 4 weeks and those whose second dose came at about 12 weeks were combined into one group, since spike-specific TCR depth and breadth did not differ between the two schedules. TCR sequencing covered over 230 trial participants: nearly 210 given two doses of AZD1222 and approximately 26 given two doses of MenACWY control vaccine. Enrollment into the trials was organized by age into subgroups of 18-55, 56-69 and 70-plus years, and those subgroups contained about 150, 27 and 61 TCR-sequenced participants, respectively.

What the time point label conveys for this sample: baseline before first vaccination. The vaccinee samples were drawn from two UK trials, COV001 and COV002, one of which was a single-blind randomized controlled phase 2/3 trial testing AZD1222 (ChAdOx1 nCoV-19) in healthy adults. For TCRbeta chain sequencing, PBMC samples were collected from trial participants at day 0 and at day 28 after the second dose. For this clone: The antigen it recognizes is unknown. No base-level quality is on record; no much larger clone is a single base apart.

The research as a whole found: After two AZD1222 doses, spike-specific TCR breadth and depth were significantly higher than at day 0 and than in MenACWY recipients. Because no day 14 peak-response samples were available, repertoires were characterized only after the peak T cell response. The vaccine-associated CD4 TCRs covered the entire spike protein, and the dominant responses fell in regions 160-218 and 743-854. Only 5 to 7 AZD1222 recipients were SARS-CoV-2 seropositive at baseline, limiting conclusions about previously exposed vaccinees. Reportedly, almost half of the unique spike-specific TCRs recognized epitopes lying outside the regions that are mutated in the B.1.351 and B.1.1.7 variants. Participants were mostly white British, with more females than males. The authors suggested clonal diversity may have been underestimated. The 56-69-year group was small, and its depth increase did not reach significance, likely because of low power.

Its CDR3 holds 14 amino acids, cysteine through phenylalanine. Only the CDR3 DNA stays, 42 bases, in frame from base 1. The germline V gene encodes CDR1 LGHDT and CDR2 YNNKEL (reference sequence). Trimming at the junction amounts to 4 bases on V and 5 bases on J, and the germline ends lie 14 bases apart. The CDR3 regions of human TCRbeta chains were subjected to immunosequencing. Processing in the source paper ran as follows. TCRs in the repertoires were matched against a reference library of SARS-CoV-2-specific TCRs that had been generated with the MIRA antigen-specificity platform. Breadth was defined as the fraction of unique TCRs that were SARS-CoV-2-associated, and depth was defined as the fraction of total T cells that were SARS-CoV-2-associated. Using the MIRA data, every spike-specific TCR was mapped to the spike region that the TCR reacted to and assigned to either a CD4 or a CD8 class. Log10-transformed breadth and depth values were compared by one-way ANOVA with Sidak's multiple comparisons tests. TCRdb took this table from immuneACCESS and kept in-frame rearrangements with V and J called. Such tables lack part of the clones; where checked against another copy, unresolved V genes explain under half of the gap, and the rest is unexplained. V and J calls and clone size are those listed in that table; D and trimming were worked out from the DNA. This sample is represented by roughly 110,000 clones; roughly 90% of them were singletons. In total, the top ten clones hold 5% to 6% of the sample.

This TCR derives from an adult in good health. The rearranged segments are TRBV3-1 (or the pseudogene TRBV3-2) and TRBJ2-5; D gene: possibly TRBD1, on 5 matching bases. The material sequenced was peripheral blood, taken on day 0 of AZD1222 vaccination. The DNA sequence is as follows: TGTGCCAGCAGCCCGACAGATATTGCGGAGACCCAGTACTTC. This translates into CASSPTDIAETQYF.